The T cell receptor (beta chain) under discussion was sequenced for a study of cytomegalovirus exposure and HLA in healthy donors. The PCR contained 60 Vbeta and 13 Jbeta primers. The protocol was immunoSEQ multiplex PCR, while the TCRdb copy is restricted to in-frame clones and leaves out a portion. Of around 160,000 clones listed, approximately 78% are singletons. With 4 bases removed from V and 0 bases from J, the gap between germline ends came to 7 bases. The germline gives CDR1 SGHDN, CDR2 FVKESK. The CDR3 spans 14 residues. This TCR was sampled from a male donor in good health and CMV-seropositive. Sequences were obtained from PBMCs. The chain recombines TRBV14 with TRBJ2-4; perhaps TRBD2 as D (5 bases). In nucleotides, the CDR3 is TGTGCCAGCAGCCCCCGGGGAGCCAAAAACATTCAGTACTTC. Residues: CASSPRGAKNIQYF.